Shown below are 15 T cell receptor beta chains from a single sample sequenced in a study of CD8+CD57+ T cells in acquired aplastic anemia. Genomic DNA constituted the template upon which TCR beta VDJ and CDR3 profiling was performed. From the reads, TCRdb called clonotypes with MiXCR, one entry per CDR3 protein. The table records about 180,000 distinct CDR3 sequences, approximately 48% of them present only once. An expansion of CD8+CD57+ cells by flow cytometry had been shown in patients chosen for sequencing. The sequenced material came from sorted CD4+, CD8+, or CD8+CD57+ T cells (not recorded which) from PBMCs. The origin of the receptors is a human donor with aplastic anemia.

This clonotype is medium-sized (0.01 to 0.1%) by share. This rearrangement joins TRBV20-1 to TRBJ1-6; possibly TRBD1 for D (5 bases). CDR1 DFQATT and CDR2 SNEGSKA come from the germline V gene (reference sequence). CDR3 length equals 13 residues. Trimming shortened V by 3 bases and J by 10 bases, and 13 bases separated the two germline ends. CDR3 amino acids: CSASIQGKSPLHF. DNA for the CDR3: TGCAGTGCTAGTATCCAGGGCAAGTCACCCCTCCACTTT.

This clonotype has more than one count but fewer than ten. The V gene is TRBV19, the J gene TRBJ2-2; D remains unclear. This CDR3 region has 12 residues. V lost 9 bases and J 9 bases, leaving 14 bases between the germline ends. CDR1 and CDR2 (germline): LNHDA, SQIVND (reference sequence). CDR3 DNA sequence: TGTGCCAGCAGCTCCTCGCGGCGGGAGCTGTTTTTT. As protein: CASSSSRRELFF.

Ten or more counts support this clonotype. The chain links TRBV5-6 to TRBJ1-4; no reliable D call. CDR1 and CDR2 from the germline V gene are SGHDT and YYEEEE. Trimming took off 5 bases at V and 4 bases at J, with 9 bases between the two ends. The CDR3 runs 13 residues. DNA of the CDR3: TGTGCCAGCAGAGGGCAGCATAATGAAAAACTGTTTTTT. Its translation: CASRGQHNEKLFF.

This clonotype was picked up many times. CDR3 sequence (DNA): TGTGCCAGCAGCTTAGGGGACAGGTCCTACAATGAGCAGTTCTTC. It specifies CASSLGDRSYNEQFF. The V call is TRBV7-6, the J call TRBJ2-1, with 8 positions matching TRBD1. Trimming removed 1 base from V and 1 base from J; junction bases left unmatched: 0. The CDR3 covers 15 residues. Germline V lookup: CDR1 SGHVS, CDR2 FNYEAQ.

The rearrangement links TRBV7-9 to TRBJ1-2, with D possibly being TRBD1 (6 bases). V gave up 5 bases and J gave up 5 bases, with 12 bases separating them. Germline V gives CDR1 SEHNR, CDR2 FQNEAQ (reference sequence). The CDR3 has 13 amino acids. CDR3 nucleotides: TGTGCCAGCAGCACCAAGGACAGATATGGCTACACCTTC. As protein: CASSTKDRYGYTF.

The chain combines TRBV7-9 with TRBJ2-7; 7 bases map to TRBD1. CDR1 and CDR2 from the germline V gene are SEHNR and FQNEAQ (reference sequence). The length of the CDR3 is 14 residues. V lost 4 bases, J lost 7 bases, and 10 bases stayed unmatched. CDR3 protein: CASSSSDREREQYF. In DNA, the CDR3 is TGTGCCAGCAGCTCCTCTGACAGGGAGCGGGAGCAGTACTTC.

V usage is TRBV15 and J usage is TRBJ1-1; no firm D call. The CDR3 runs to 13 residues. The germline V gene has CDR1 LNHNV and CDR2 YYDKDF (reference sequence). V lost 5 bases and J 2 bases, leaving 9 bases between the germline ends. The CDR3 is CATSVGFNTEAFF. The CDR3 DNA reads TGTGCCACCAGCGTCGGTTTTAACACTGAAGCTTTCTTT.

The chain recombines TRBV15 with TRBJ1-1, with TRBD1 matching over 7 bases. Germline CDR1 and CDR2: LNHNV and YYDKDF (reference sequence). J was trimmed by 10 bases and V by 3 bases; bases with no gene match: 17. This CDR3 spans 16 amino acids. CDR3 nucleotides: TGTGCCACCAGCAGGGGGACAGAATTGGCACCTTTTGGAGCTTTCTTT. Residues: CATSRGTELAPFGAFF.

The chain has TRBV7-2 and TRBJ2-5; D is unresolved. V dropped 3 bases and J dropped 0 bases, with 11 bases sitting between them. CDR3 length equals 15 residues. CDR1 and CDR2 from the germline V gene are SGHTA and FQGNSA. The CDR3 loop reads CASSFDPVYQETQYF. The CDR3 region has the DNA TGTGCCAGCAGCTTCGATCCGGTGTACCAAGAGACCCAGTACTTC.

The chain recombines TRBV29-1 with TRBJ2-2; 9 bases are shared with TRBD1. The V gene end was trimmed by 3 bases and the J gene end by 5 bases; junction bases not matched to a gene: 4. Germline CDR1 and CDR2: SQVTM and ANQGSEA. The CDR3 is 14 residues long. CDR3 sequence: CSVEDRGGTGELFF. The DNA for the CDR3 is TGCAGCGTTGAGGACAGGGGCGGGACCGGGGAGCTGTTTTTT.

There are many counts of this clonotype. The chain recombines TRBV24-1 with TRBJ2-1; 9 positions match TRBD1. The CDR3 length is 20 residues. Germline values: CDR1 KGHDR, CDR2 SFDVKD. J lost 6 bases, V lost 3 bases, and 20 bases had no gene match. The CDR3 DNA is TGTGCCACCAGTGATCGTCCCGGGACAGGGTACCAAGGACAATCCAATGAGCAGTTCTTC. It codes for CATSDRPGTGYQGQSNEQFF.

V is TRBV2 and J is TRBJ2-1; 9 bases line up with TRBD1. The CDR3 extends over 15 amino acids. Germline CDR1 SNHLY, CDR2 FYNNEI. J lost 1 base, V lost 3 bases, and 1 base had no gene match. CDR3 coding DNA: TGTGCCAGCAGTGAGGACAGGGGTTCCTACAATGAGCAGTTCTTC. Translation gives CASSEDRGSYNEQFF.

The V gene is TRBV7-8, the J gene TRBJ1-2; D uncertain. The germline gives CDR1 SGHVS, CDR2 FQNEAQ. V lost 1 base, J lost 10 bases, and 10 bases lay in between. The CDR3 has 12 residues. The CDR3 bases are TGTGCCAGCAGCTTAGGCGGCGATGCCTACACCTTC. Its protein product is CASSLGGDAYTF.

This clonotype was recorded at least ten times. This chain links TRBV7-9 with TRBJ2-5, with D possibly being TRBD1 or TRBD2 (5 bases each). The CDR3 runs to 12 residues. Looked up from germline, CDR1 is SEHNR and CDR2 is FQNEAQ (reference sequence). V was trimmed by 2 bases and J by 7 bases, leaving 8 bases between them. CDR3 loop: CASSLSGRTQYF. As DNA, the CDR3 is TGTGCCAGCAGCTTATCAGGGAGGACCCAGTACTTC.

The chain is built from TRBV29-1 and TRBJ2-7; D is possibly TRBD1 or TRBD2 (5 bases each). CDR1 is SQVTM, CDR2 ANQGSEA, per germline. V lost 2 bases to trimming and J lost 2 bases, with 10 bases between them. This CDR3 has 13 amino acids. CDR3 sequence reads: CSVEWDGTYEQYF. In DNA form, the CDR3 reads TGCAGCGTTGAATGGGACGGAACCTACGAGCAGTACTTC.